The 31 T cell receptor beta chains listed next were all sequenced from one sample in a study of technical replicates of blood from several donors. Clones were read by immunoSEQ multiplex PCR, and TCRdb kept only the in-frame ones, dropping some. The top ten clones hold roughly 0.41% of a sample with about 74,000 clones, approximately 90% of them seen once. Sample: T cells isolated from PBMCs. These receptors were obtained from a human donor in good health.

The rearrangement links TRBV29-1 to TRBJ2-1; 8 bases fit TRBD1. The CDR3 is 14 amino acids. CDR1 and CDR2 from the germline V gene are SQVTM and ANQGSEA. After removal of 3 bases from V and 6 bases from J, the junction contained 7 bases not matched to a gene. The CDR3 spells CSVEGVRGPNEQFF. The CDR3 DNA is TGCAGCGTTGAGGGGGTCAGGGGGCCCAATGAGCAGTTCTTC.

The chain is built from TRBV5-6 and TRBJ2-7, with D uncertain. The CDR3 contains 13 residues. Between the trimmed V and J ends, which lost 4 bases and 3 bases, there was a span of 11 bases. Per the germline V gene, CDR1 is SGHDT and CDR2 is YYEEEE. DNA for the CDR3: TGTGCCAGCAGCCGTCCCCCTAGCTACGAGCAGTACTTC. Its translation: CASSRPPSYEQYF.

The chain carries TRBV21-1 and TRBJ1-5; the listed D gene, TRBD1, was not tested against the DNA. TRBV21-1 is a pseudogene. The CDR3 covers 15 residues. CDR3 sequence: CAPQNRVRPNQPQHF. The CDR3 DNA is TGTGCCCCCCAAAACAGGGTAAGACCGAATCAGCCCCAGCATTTT.

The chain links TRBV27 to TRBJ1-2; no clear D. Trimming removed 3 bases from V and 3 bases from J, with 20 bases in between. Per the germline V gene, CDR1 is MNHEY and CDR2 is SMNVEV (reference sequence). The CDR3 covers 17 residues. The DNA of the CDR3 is TGTGCCAGCAGTTTTCAGCCCCATGAACGGGGAGACTATGGCTACACCTTC. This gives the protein CASSFQPHERGDYGYTF.

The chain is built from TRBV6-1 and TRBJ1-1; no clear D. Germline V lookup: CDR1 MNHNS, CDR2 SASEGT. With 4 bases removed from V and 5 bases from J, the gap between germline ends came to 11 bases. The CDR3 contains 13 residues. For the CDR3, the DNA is TGTGCCAGCAGTGCACAGCATGGTACTGAAGCTTTCTTT. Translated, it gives CASSAQHGTEAFF.

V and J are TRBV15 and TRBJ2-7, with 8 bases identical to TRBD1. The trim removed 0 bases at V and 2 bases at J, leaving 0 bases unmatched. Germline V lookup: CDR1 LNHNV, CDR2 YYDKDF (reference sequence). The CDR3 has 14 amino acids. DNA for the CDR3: TGTGCCACCAGCAGAGACAGGGGGCCCTACGAGCAGTACTTC. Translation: CATSRDRGPYEQYF.

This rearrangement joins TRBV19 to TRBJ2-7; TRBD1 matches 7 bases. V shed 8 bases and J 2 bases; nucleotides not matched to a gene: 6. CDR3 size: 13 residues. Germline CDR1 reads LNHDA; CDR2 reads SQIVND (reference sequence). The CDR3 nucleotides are TGTGCCAGTTCCTCCGGGACAGCCTACGAGCAGTACTTC. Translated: CASSSGTAYEQYF. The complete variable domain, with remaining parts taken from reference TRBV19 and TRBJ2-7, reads DGGITQSPKYLFRKEGQNVTLSCEQNLNHDAMYWYRQDPGQGLRLIYYSQIVNDFQKGDIAEGYSVSREKKESFPLTVTSAQKNPTAFYLCASSSGTAYEQYFGPGTRLTVT.

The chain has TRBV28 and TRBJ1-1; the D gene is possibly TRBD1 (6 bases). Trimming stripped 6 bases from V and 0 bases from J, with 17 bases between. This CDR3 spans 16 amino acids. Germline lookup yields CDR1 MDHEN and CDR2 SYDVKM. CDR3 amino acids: CASRPSGRGVNTEAFF. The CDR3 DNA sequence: TGTGCCAGCAGGCCATCAGGGAGGGGGGTGAACACTGAAGCTTTCTTT.

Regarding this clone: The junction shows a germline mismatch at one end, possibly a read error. This chain's CDR3 is CASRLGEDGNTIYF. The CDR3 DNA is TGCGCCAGCAGGTTGGGGGAGGATGGAAACACCATATATTTT. The V gene is TRBV5-1, the J gene TRBJ1-3; a possible D gene is TRBD1 (5 bases). The germline gives CDR1 SGHRS, CDR2 YFSETQ. This CDR3 is 14 amino acids long.

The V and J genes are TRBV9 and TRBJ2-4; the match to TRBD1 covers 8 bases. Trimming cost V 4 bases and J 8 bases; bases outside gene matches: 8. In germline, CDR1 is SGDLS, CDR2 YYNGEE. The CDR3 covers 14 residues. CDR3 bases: TGTGCCAGCAGCCCCGGGGCAGGGGGCTACATTCAGTACTTC. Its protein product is CASSPGAGGYIQYF.

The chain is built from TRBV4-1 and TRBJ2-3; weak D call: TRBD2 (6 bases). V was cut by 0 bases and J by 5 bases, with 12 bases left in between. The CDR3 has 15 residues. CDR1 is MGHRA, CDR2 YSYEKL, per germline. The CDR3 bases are TGCGCCAGCAGCCAAGATAGGGAGGTTGAAGATACGCAGTATTTT. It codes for CASSQDREVEDTQYF.

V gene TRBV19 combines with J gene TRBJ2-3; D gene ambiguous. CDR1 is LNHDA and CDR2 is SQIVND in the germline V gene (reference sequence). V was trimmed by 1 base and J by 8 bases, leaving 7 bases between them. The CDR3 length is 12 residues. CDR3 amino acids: CASSIAGFTQYF. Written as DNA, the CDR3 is TGTGCCAGTAGTATAGCTGGCTTTACGCAGTATTTT. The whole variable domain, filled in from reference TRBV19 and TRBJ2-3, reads DGGITQSPKYLFRKEGQNVTLSCEQNLNHDAMYWYRQDPGQGLRLIYYSQIVNDFQKGDIAEGYSVSREKKESFPLTVTSAQKNPTAFYLCASSIAGFTQYFGPGTRLTVL.

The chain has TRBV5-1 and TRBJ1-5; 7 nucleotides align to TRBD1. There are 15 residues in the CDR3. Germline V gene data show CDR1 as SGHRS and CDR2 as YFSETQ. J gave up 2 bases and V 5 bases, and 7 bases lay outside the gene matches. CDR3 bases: TGCGCCAGCAGACTGACAGGGCACGGCAATCAGCCCCAGCATTTT. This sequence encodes CASRLTGHGNQPQHF.

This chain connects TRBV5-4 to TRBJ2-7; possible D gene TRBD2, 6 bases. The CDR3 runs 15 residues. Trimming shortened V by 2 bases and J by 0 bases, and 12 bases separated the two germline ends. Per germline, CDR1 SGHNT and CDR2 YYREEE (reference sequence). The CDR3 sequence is CASSFIAENSYEQYF. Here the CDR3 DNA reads TGTGCCAGCAGCTTTATAGCGGAAAACTCCTACGAGCAGTACTTC.

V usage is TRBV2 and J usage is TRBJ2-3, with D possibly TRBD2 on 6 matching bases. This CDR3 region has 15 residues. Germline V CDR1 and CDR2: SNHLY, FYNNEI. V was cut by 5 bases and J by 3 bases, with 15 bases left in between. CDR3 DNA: TGTGCCAGCAGTTTAGCGGTCCTACTAACAGATACGCAGTATTTT. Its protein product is CASSLAVLLTDTQYF.

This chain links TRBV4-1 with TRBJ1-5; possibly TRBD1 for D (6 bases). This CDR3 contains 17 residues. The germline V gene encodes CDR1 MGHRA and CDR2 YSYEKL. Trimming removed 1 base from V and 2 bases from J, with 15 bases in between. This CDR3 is CASSQVPGAPGNQPQHF. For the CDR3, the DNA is TGCGCCAGCAGCCAAGTCCCAGGGGCACCGGGCAATCAGCCCCAGCATTTT.

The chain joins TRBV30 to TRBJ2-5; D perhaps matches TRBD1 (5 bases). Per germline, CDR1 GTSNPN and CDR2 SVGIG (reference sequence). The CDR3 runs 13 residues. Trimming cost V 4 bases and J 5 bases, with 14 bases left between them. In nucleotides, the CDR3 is TGTGCCTGGACAGGGCTCCGCAGGGAGACCCAGTACTTC. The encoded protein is CAWTGLRRETQYF.

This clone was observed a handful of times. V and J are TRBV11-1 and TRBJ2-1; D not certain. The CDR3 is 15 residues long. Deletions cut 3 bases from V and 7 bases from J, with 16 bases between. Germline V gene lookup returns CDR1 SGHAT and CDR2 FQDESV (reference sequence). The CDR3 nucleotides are TGTGCCAGCAGCTTGGTCCGGTCTGCGTGGAATGAGCAGTTCTTC. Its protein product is CASSLVRSAWNEQFF.

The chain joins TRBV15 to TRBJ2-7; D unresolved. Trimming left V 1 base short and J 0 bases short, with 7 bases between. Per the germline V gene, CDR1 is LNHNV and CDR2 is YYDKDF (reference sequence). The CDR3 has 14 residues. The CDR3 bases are TGTGCCACCAGCAGAGGAGGCACCTCCTACGAGCAGTACTTC. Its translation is CATSRGGTSYEQYF.

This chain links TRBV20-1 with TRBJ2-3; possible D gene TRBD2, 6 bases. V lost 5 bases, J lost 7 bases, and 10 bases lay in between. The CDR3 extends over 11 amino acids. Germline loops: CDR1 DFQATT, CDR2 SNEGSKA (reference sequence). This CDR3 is CSAWTINTQYF. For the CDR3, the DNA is TGCAGTGCTTGGACTATAAATACGCAGTATTTT.

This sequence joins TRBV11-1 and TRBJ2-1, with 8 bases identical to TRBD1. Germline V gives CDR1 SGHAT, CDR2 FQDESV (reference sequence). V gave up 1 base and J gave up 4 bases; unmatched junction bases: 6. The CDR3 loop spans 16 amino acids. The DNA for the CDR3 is TGTGCCAGCAGCTTAGTACAGGGGGTAGGGTACAATGAGCAGTTCTTC. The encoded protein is CASSLVQGVGYNEQFF.

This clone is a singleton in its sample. CDR3 residues: CASSQETGHPYEQYF. CDR3 DNA sequence: TGTGCCAGCAGCCAAGAGACCGGACACCCCTACGAGCAGTACTTC. The V and J genes are TRBV4-2 and TRBJ2-7; weak D call: TRBD1 (5 bases). Germline-derived CDR1 and CDR2 are LGHNA and YNFKEQ. The CDR3 runs to 15 residues. Between the trimmed V and J ends, which lost 0 bases and 2 bases, there was a span of 11 bases.

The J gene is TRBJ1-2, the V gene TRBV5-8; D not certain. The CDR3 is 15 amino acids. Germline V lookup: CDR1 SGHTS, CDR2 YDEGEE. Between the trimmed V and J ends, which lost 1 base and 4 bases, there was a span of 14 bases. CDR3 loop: CASSLREGRAYGYTF. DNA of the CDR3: TGTGCCAGCAGCTTGCGGGAAGGGAGGGCCTATGGCTACACCTTC.

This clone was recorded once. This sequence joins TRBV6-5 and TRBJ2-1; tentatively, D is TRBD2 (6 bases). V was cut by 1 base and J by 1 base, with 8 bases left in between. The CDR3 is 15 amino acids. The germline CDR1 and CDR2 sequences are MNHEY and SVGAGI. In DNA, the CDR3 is TGTGCCAGCAGTTACTTCGGGAGTTCCTACAATGAGCAGTTCTTC. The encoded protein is CASSYFGSSYNEQFF.

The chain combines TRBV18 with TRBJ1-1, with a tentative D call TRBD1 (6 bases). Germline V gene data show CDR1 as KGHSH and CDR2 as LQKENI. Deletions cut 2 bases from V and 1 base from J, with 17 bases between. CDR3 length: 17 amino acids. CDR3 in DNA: TGTGCCAGCTCACCATTTAGATTGGCAGGGGCGAACACTGAAGCTTTCTTT. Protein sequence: CASSPFRLAGANTEAFF.

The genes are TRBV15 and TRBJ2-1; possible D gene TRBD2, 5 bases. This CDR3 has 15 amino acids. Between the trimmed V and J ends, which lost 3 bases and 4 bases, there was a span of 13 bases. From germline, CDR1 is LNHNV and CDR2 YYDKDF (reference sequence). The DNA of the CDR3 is TGTGCCACCAGCAGGGAGGAGTTGGGGTACAATGAGCAGTTCTTC. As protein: CATSREELGYNEQFF.

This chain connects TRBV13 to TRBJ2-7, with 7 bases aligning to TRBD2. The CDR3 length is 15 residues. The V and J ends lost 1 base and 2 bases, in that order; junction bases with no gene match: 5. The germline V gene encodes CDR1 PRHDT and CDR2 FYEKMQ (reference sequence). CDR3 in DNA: TGTGCCAGCAGCTTAGTAGCGGGCAGTCCCTACGAGCAGTACTTC. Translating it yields CASSLVAGSPYEQYF.

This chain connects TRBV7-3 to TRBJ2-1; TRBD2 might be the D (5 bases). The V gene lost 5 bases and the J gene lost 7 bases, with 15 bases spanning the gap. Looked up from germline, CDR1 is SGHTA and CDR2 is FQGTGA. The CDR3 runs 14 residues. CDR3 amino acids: CASSPPAGLNEQFF. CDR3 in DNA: TGTGCCAGCAGCCCCCCGGCGGGCTTGAATGAGCAGTTCTTC.

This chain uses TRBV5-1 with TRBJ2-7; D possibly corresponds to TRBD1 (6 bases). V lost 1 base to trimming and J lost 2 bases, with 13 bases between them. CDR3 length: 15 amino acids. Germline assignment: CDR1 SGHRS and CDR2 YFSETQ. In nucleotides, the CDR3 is TGCGCCAGCAGCTTGAACCTGGACAGACCCTACGAGCAGTACTTC. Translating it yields CASSLNLDRPYEQYF.

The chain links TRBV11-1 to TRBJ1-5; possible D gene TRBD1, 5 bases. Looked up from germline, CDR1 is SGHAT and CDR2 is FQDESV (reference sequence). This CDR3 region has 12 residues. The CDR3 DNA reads TGTGAAGCAGGGAAAGGGAATCAGCCCCAGCATTTT. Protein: CEAGKGNQPQHF.

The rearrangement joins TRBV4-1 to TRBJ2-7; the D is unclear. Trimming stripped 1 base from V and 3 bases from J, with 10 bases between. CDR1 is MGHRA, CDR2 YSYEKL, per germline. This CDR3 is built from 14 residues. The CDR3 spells CASSQAYFYYEQYF. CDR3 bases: TGCGCCAGCAGCCAAGCGTACTTTTACTACGAGCAGTACTTC.